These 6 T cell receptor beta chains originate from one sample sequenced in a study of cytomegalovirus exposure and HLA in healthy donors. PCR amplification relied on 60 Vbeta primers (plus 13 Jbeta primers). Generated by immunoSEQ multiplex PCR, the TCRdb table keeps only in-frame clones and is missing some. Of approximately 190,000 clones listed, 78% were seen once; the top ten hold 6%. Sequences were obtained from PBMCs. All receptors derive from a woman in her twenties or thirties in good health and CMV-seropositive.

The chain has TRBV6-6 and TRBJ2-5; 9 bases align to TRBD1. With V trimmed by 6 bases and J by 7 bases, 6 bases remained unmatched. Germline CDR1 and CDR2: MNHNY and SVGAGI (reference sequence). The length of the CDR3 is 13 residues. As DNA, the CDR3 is TGTGCCAGCAGCCGAGTACAGGGGGCGACCCAGTACTTC. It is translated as CASSRVQGATQYF.

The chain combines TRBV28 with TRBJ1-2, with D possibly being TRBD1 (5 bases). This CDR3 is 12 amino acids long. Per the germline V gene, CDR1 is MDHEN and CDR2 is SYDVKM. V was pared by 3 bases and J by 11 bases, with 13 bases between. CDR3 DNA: TGTGCCAGCAGTTTGATGGGGGGGGAGTACACCTTC. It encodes CASSLMGGEYTF.

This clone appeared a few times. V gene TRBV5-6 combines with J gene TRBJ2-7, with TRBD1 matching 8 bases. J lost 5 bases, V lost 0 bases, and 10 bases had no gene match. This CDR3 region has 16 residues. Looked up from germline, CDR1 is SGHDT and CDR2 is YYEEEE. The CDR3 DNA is TGTGCCAGCAGCTTGGGTACGGGGCAGGGGGCCGACGAGCAGTACTTC. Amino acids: CASSLGTGQGADEQYF.

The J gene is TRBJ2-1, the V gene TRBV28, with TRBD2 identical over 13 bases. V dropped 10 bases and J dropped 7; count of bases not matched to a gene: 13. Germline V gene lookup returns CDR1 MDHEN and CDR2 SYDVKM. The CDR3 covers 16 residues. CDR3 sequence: CATLRGGLAGRNEQFF. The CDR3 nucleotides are TGTGCCACCTTAAGGGGGGGACTAGCGGGACGGAATGAGCAGTTCTTC.

The CDR3 sequence: CASSVGQKQYF. CDR3 DNA: TGTGCCAGCAGTGTCGGACAGAAGCAGTACTTC. The chain recombines TRBV6-1 with TRBJ2-7, with D perhaps matching TRBD1 (6 bases). There are 11 residues in the CDR3. The V end lost 4 bases, the J end lost 8 bases, and 9 bases lay between the germline ends. Looked up from germline, CDR1 is MNHNS and CDR2 is SASEGT.

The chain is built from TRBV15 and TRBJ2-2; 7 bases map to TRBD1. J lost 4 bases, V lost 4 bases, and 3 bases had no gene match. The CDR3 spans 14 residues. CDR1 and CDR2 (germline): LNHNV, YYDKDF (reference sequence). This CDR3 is CATSITGATGELFF. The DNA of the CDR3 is TGTGCCACCAGCATCACAGGGGCCACCGGGGAGCTGTTTTTT.